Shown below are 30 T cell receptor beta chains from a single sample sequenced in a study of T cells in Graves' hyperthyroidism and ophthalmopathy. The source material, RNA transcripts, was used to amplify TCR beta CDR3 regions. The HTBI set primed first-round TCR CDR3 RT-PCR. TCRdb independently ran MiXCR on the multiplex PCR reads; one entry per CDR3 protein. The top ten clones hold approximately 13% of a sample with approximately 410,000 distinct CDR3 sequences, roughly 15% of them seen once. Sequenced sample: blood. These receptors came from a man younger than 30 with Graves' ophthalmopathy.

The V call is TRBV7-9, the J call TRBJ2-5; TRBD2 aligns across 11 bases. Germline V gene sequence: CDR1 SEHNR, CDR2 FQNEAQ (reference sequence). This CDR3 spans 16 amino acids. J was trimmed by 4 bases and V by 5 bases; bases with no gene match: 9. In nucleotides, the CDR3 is TGTGCCAGCAGCCCCATAGCGGGAGGGCCACCAGAGACCCAGTACTTC. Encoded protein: CASSPIAGGPPETQYF.

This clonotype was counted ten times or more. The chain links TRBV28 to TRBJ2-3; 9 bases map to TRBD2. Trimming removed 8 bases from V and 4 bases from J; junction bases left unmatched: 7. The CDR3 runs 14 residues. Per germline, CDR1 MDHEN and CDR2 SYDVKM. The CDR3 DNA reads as TGTGCCAGCCAAGCGGGGGGTCGAGCAGATACGCAGTATTTT. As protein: CASQAGGRADTQYF.

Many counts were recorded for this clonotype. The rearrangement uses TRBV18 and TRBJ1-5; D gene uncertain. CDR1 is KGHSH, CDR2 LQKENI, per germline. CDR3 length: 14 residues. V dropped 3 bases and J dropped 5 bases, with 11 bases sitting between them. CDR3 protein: CASSPPDGYQPQHF. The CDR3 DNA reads TGTGCCAGCTCACCCCCCGACGGTTATCAGCCCCAGCATTTT.

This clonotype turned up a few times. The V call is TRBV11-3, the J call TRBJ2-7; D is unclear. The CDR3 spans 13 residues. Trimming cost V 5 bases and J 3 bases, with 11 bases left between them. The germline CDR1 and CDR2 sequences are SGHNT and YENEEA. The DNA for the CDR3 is TGTGCCAGCAGCCACGGTGAGATCTACGAGCAGTACTTC. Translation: CASSHGEIYEQYF.

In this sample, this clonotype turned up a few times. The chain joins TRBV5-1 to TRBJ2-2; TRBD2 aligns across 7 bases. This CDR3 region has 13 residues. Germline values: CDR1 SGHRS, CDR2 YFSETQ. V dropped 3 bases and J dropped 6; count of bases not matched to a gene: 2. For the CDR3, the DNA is TGCGCCAGCAGCTCAGGACTAGCCGGGGAGCTGTTTTTT. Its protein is CASSSGLAGELFF.

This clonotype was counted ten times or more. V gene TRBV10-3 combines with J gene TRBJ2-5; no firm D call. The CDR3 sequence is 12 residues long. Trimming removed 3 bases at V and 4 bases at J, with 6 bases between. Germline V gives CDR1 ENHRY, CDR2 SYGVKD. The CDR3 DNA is TGTGCCATCAGTGAATGGGGAGAGACCCAGTACTTC. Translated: CAISEWGETQYF.

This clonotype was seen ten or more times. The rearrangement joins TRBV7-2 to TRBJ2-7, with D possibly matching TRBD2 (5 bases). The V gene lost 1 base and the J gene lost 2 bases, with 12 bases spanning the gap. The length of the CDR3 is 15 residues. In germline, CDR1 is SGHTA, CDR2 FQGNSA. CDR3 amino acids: CASSLGPGYTYEQYF. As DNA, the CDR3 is TGTGCCAGCAGCTTAGGCCCGGGGTATACCTACGAGCAGTACTTC.

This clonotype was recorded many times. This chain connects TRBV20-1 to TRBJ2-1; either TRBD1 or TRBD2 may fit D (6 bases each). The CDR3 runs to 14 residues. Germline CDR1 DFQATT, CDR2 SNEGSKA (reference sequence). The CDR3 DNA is TGCAGCGTCAAGGGGGGAGCCGGATTTGGTGAGCAGTTCTTC. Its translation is CSVKGGAGFGEQFF.

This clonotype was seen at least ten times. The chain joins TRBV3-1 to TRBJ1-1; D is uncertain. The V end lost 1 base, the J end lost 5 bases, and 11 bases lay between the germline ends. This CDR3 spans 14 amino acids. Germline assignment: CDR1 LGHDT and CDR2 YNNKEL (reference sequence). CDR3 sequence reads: CASSQVRRGTEAFF. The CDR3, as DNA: TGTGCCAGCAGCCAAGTGAGAAGAGGGACTGAAGCTTTCTTT.

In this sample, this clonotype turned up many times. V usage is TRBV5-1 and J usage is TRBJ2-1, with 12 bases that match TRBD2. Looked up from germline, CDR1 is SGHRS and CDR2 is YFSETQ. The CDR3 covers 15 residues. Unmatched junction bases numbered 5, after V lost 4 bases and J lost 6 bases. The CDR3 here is CASSPQLAGGNEQFF. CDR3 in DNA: TGCGCCAGCAGCCCGCAACTAGCGGGAGGCAATGAGCAGTTCTTC.

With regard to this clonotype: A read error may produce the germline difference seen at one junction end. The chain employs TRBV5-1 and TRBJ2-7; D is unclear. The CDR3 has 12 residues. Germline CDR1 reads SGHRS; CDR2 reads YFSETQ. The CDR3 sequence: CASSFTENGQYF. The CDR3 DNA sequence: TGTGCCAGCAGCTTCACCGAGAACGGGCAGTACTTC.

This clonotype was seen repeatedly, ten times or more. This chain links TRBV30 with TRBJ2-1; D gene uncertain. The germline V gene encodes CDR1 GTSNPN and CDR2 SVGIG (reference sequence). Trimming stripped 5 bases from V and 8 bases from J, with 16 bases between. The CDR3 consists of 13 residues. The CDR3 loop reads CAWDSMLGYEQFF. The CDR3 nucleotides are TGTGCCTGGGACTCGATGCTGGGCTATGAGCAGTTCTTC. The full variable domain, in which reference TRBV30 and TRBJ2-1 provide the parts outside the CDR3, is SQTIHQWPATLVQPVGSPLSLECTVEGTSNPNLYWYRQAAGRGLQLLFYSVGIGQISSEVPQNLSASRPQDRQFILSSKKLLLSDSGFYLCAWDSMLGYEQFFGPGTRLTVL.

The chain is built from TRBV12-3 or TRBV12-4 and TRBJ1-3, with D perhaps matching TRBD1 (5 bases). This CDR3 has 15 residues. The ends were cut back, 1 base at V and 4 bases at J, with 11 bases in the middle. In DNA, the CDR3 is TGTGCCAGCAGTTTAGGGCAGGGCAGGGGAAACACCATATATTTT. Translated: CASSLGQGRGNTIYF.

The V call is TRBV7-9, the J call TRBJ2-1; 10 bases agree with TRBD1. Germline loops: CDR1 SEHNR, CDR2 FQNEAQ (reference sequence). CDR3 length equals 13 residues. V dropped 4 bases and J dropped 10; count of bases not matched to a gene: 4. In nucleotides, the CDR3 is TGTGCCAGCAGCTCTGGGACAGGGGACGAGCAGTTCTTC. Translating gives CASSSGTGDEQFF. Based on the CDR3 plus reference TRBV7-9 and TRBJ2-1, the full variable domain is DTGVSQNPRHKITKRGQNVTFRCDPISEHNRLYWYRQTLGQGPEFLTYFQNEAQLEKSRLLSDRFSAERPKGSFSTLEIQRTEQGDSAMYLCASSSGTGDEQFFGPGTRLTVL.

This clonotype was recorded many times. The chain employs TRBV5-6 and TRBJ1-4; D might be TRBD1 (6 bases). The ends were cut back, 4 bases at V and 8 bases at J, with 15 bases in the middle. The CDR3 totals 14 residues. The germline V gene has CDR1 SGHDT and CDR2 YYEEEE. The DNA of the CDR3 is TGTGCCAGCAGCCCACAGGGAAGGAACGAAAAACTGTTTTTT. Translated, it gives CASSPQGRNEKLFF.

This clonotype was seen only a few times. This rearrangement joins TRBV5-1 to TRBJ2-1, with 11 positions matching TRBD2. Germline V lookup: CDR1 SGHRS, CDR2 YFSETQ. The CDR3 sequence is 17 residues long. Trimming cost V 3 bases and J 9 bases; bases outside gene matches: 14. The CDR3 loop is CASSYNGGLAAPSEQFF. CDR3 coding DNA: TGCGCCAGCAGCTACAACGGGGGACTAGCGGCCCCCTCTGAGCAGTTCTTC.

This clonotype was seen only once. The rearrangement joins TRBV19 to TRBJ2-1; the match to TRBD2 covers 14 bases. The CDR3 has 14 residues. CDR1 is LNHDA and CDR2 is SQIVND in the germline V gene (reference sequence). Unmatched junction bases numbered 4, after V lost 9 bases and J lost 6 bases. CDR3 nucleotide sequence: TGTGCCAGCCGGGGACTAGCGGGAGTCAATGAGCAGTTCTTC. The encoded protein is CASRGLAGVNEQFF.

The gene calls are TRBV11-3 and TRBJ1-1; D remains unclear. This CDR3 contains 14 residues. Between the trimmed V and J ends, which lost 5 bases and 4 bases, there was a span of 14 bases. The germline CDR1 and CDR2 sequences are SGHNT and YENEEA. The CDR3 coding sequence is TGTGCCAGCAGCCACCGCACGGAGTCCACTGAAGCTTTCTTT. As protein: CASSHRTESTEAFF. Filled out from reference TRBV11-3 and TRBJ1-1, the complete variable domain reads EAGVVQSPRYKIIEKKQPVAFWCNPISGHNTLYWYLQNLGQGPELLIRYENEEAVDDSQLPKDRFSAERLKGVDSTLKIQPAELGDSAVYLCASSHRTESTEAFFGQGTRLTVV.

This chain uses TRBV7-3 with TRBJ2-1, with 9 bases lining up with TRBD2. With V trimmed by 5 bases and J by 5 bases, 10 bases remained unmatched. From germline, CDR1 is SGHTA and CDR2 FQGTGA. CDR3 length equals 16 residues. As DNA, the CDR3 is TGTGCCAGCAGCGGGCTGCGGGGGGGCGGGAACAATGAGCAGTTCTTC. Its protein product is CASSGLRGGGNNEQFF.

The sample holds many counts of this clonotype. The CDR3 DNA sequence: TGTGCCAGCACCGCGGGTGCCTCCTATGAGCAGTTCTTC. Its translation: CASTAGASYEQFF. The chain is built from TRBV7-9 and TRBJ2-1; D might be TRBD2 (5 bases). CDR3 length equals 13 residues. V lost 7 bases to trimming and J lost 8 bases, with 15 bases between them. From germline, CDR1 is SEHNR and CDR2 FQNEAQ (reference sequence).

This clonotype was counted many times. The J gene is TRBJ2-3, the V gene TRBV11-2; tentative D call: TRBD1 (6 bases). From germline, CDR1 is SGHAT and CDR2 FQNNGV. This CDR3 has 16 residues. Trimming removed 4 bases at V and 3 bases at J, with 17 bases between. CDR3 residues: CASSSRGGFRTDTQYF. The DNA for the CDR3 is TGTGCCAGCAGCTCCCGAGGGGGTTTCCGGACAGATACGCAGTATTTT.

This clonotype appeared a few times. CDR3 region: CASSQEGTGGPDTQYF. The CDR3 DNA reads as TGTGCCAGCAGCCAAGAGGGGACAGGGGGCCCAGATACGCAGTATTTT. The V call is TRBV4-2, the J call TRBJ2-3; 12 bases are a match to TRBD1. V lost 0 bases and J lost 4; bases outside the gene matches: 2. This CDR3 contains 16 residues. Per the germline V gene, CDR1 is LGHNA and CDR2 is YNFKEQ.

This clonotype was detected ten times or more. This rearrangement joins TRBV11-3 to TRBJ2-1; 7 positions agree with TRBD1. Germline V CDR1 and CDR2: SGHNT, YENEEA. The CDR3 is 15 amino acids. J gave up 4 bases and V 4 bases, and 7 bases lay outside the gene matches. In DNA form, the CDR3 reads TGTGCCAGCAGCTCCGGGACAGATCGTTACAATGAGCAGTTCTTC. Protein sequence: CASSSGTDRYNEQFF.

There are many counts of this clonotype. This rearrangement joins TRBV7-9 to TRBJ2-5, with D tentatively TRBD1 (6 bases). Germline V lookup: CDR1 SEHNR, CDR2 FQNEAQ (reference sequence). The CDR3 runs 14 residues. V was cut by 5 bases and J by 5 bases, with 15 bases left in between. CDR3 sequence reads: CASSPDSVLETQYF. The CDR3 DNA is TGTGCCAGCAGCCCGGACAGCGTACTGGAGACCCAGTACTTC.

CDR3 in amino acids: CASSQGTGLNYGYTF. DNA of the CDR3: TGCGCCAGCAGCCAGGGGACAGGGCTTAACTATGGCTACACCTTC. The genes are TRBV4-1 and TRBJ1-2; 9 bases fit TRBD1. J lost 1 base, V lost 3 bases, and 3 bases had no gene match. Germline CDR1 reads MGHRA; CDR2 reads YSYEKL. The CDR3 spans 15 residues.

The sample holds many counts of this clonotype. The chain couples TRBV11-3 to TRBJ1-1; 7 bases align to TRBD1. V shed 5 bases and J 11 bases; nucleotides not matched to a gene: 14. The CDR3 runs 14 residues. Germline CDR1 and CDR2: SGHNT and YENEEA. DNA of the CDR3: TGTGCCAGCAGCGCGGGACAGACCCAGGGGGGCGCTTTCTTT. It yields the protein CASSAGQTQGGAFF.

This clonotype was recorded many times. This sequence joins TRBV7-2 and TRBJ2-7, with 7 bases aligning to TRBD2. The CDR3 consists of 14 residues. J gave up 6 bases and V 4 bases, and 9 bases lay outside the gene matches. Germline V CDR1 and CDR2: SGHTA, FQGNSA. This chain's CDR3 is CASSSSAGDSEQYF. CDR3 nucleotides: TGTGCCAGCAGCTCTAGCGCGGGGGATAGCGAGCAGTACTTC.

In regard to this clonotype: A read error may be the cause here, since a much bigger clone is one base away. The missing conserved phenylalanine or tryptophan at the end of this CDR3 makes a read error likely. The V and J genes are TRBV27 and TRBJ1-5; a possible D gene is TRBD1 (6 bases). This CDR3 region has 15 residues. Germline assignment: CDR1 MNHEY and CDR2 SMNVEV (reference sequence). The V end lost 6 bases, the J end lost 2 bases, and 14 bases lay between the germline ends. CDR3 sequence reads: CASRPPGDGNQPQHY. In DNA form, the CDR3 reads TGTGCCAGCAGACCCCCAGGGGATGGCAATCAGCCCCAGCATTAT.

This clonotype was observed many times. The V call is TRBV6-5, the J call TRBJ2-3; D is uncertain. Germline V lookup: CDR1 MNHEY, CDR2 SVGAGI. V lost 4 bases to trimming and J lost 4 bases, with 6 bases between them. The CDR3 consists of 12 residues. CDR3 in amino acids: CASSSTSDTQYF. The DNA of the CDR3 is TGTGCCAGCAGTTCCACCTCAGATACGCAGTATTTT.

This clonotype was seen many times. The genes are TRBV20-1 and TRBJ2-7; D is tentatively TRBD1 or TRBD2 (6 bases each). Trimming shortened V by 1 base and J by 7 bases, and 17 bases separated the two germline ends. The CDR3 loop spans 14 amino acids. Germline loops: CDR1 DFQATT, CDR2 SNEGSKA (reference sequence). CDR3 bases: TGCAGTGCTAGAGTCGCGACGGGGGCGGGGGAGCAGTACTTC. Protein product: CSARVATGAGEQYF.